One and the same sample provided the 27 T cell receptor beta chains below, sequenced in a study of spatial heterogeneity in lung cancer. The time point denotes: sample taken at primary tumor resection. The input material, whole RNA from tumor, nontumor lung or frozen PBMC, was sequenced unsorted. TCRdb re-called the 5' RACE reads with MiXCR, one entry per CDR3 protein. This table holds approximately 29,000 distinct CDR3 sequences, approximately 8.4% found once. The input for sequencing was PBMCs, taken at surgery. The receptors come from a female donor with early-stage non-small cell lung cancer.

This clonotype occurred many times. V usage is TRBV3-1 and J usage is TRBJ2-1, with a tentative D call TRBD1 (5 bases). In germline, CDR1 is LGHDT, CDR2 YNNKEL (reference sequence). V was trimmed by 1 base and J by 3 bases, leaving 7 bases between them. The CDR3 is made up of 14 amino acids. CDR3 bases: TGTGCCAGCAGCCAAGGGCAGGGCTACAATGAGCAGTTCTTC. It specifies CASSQGQGYNEQFF.

This clonotype appeared many times. V is TRBV27 and J is TRBJ2-5; D perhaps matches TRBD2 (5 bases). The ends were cut back, 3 bases at V and 2 bases at J, with 13 bases in the middle. The CDR3 is 15 residues long. The germline V gene encodes CDR1 MNHEY and CDR2 SMNVEV (reference sequence). For the CDR3, the DNA is TGTGCCAGCAGTTTTCTTAGCGCAACTCAAGAGACCCAGTACTTC. Its protein product is CASSFLSATQETQYF.

This clonotype was recorded many times. The chain has TRBV29-1 and TRBJ1-1, with D uncertain. The germline gives CDR1 SQVTM, CDR2 ANQGSEA. This CDR3 is built from 11 residues. Trimming took 0 bases from V and 10 from J, leaving 9 bases between them. The CDR3 loop is CSVEEGYRAFF. The CDR3 nucleotides are TGCAGCGTTGAAGAGGGCTACAGAGCTTTCTTT.

This clonotype has at least ten counts. The chain has TRBV11-1 and TRBJ2-2; perhaps TRBD1 as D (5 bases). Germline V gene lookup returns CDR1 SGHAT and CDR2 FQDESV (reference sequence). The CDR3 length is 16 residues. With 6 bases removed from V and 6 bases from J, the gap between germline ends came to 20 bases. CDR3 DNA: TGTGCCAGCAGACCCGACAGAACGGTGTGGTCCGGGGAGCTGTTTTTT. Its protein is CASRPDRTVWSGELFF.

Only a few counts were recorded for this clonotype. The gene calls are TRBV9 and TRBJ2-4, with 12 bases aligning to TRBD1. Germline CDR1 and CDR2: SGDLS and YYNGEE. The CDR3 is 15 residues long. V lost 5 bases and J lost 5; bases outside the gene matches: 5. For the CDR3, the DNA is TGTGCCAGCAGTGGGGACAGGGGGCTTCAAAACATTCAGTACTTC. Translating it yields CASSGDRGLQNIQYF.

This clonotype showed up just a few times. The rearrangement joins TRBV11-2 to TRBJ2-7; 8 positions agree with TRBD2. V shed 5 bases and J 5 bases; nucleotides not matched to a gene: 8. This CDR3 has 14 residues. Germline CDR1 SGHAT, CDR2 FQNNGV. The CDR3: CASSPGGGSHEQYF. DNA for the CDR3: TGTGCCAGCAGCCCCGGGGGGGGGTCCCACGAGCAGTACTTC.

The gene calls are TRBV28 and TRBJ1-3; no firm D call. The length of the CDR3 is 16 residues. V was shortened by 5 bases and J by 4 bases, with 18 bases between the two germline ends. CDR1 and CDR2 from the germline V gene are MDHEN and SYDVKM. CDR3 DNA: TGTGCCAGCAGTCCAGACGGACCTTACTCGGGAAACACCATATATTTT. Its protein is CASSPDGPYSGNTIYF.

This clonotype occurred many times. This chain connects TRBV20-1 to TRBJ2-7, with 8 bases matching TRBD2. Germline V CDR1 and CDR2: DFQATT, SNEGSKA (reference sequence). The CDR3 is 13 amino acids. V was pared by 1 base and J by 5 bases, with 4 bases of the junction left unmatched. The CDR3 DNA sequence: TGCAGTGCTAGAGTAGCGGGAAAACACGAGCAGTACTTC. Translation gives CSARVAGKHEQYF.

The table lists this clonotype with many counts. The chain employs TRBV9 and TRBJ2-3, with 8 nucleotides matching TRBD1. The CDR3 is made up of 17 amino acids. Germline CDR1 is SGDLS and CDR2 is YYNGEE. V was pared by 0 bases and J by 2 bases, with 8 bases of the junction left unmatched. CDR3 sequence: CASSVATGGPATDTQYF. CDR3 bases: TGTGCCAGCAGCGTAGCTACAGGGGGGCCCGCCACAGATACGCAGTATTTT. The variable domain in full, completed from reference TRBV9 and TRBJ2-3, reads DSGVTQTPKHLITATGQRVTLRCSPRSGDLSVYWYQQSLDQGLQFLIQYYNGEERAKGNILERFSAQQFPDLHSELNLSSLELGDSALYFCASSVATGGPATDTQYFGPGTRLTVL.

This clonotype was seen at least ten times. This chain connects TRBV7-9 to TRBJ2-1; 10 bases agree with TRBD2. The CDR3 has 16 residues. With V trimmed by 2 bases and J by 4 bases, 5 bases remained unmatched. Germline-derived CDR1 and CDR2 are SEHNR and FQNEAQ (reference sequence). The CDR3 is CASSLQAGGPYNEQFF. CDR3 nucleotide sequence: TGTGCCAGCAGCTTACAAGCGGGAGGGCCGTACAATGAGCAGTTCTTC.

Many counts were recorded for this clonotype. The chain has TRBV20-1 and TRBJ2-1; 11 nucleotides agree with TRBD2. Trimming removed 3 bases from V and 7 bases from J; junction bases left unmatched: 8. Germline CDR1 DFQATT, CDR2 SNEGSKA (reference sequence). The CDR3 spans 15 residues. As DNA, the CDR3 is TGCAGTGCTAGCAGTGCTAGCGGGAGGCAGAATGAGCAGTTCTTC. Protein product: CSASSASGRQNEQFF.

This clonotype was seen many times. The chain uses TRBV12-3 or TRBV12-4 and TRBJ2-7; 14 bases agree with TRBD2. CDR3 length equals 16 residues. The V segment lost 4 bases and the J segment 4 bases; nucleotides outside the gene matches: 6. CDR3 residues: CASSSTGTSGSYEQYV. The CDR3 bases are TGTGCCAGCAGTTCGACCGGGACTAGCGGGAGTTACGAGCAGTACGTC.

This clonotype was found many times. The chain uses TRBV2 and TRBJ2-1, with 10 bases fitting TRBD2. The CDR3 covers 15 residues. Trimming at V came to 6 bases and at J to 6 bases, leaving 8 bases not matched to a gene. In germline, CDR1 is SNHLY, CDR2 FYNNEI. The CDR3 nucleotides are TGTGCCAGCAGGGAGCGGGAGGGCCCCTCCAATGAGCAGTTCTTC. Protein product: CASREREGPSNEQFF. The variable domain in full, completed from reference TRBV2 and TRBJ2-1, reads EPEVTQTPSHQVTQMGQEVILRCVPISNHLYFYWYRQILGQKVEFLVSFYNNEISEKSEIFDDQFSVERPDGSNFTLKIRSTKLEDSAMYFCASREREGPSNEQFFGPGTRLTVL.

This clonotype qualifies as medium-sized (0.01 to 0.1%). The chain recombines TRBV7-9 with TRBJ1-1; unclear D gene. From germline, CDR1 is SEHNR and CDR2 FQNEAQ (reference sequence). CDR3 length: 12 residues. Trimming stripped 5 bases from V and 4 bases from J, with 8 bases between. The CDR3 coding sequence is TGTGCCAGCAGCCTGGGCTCCACTGAAGCTTTCTTT. Its translation: CASSLGSTEAFF.

This clonotype has at least ten counts. The V and J genes are TRBV24-1 and TRBJ2-3, with no clear D. CDR1 KGHDR and CDR2 SFDVKD come from the germline V gene. The CDR3 has 19 residues. V dropped 1 base and J dropped 1 base, with 20 bases sitting between them. The CDR3 coding sequence is TGTGCCACCAGTGATTTAAGGACGCGAGGAGACATCTGCACAGATACGCAGTATTTT. Translating it yields CATSDLRTRGDICTDTQYF.

This clonotype was seen a few times. The CDR3 DNA reads as TGCGCCAGCAGCTTGGGGGACAGATTGGGCACTGAAGCTTTCTTT. It translates to CASSLGDRLGTEAFF. This sequence joins TRBV5-1 and TRBJ1-1; TRBD1 agrees at 7 bases. The CDR3 runs 15 residues. Germline CDR1 reads SGHRS; CDR2 reads YFSETQ. V gave up 0 bases and J gave up 4 bases; unmatched junction bases: 6.

This clonotype was observed once. A read error may explain this, as a much larger clone is one base away. This chain uses TRBV7-2 with TRBJ2-1; D call uncertain. V lost 4 bases and J lost 8, with 21 bases in between. The CDR3 runs to 16 residues. Per the germline V gene, CDR1 is SGHTA and CDR2 is FQGNSA. CDR3 DNA: TGTGCCAGCAGCTCCCAGCCCAGGCTAGTGGGTGATGAGCAGTTCTTC. This encodes CASSSQPRLVGDEQFF.

CDR3 coding DNA: TGCGCCAGCAGCGTCGGCGGGGAGACAGGGGCTGAGCAGTTCTTC. Protein sequence: CASSVGGETGAEQFF. The chain employs TRBV5-1 and TRBJ2-1; 8 bases are a match to TRBD1. Trimming took 4 bases from V and 9 from J; bases not matched to a gene: 12. The CDR3 runs 15 residues. Germline loops: CDR1 SGHRS, CDR2 YFSETQ.

Here the CDR3 reads CASRYYPGTSGDEQYF. The CDR3 coding sequence is TGCGCCAGCAGGTATTACCCCGGGACCTCGGGTGACGAGCAGTACTTC. This chain connects TRBV5-1 to TRBJ2-7; possibly TRBD1 or TRBD2 for D (5 bases each). The CDR3 is 16 amino acids. Trimming removed 5 bases from V and 5 bases from J, with 23 bases in between. Germline V lookup: CDR1 SGHRS, CDR2 YFSETQ. The variable domain in full, with the rest retrieved from reference TRBV5-1 and TRBJ2-7, is KAGVTQTPRYLIKTRGQQVTLSCSPISGHRSVSWYQQTPGQGLQFLFEYFSETQRNKGNFPGRFSGRQFSNSRSEMNVSTLELGDSALYLCASRYYPGTSGDEQYFGPGTRLTVT.

This clonotype was recorded at least ten times. The V call is TRBV11-3, the J call TRBJ1-1; D is ambiguous. V dropped 0 bases and J dropped 5 bases, with 25 bases sitting between them. This CDR3 region has 19 residues. Germline assignment: CDR1 SGHNT and CDR2 YENEEA. Here the CDR3 reads CASSLELAVDRRAWTEAFF. The CDR3 DNA sequence: TGTGCCAGCAGCTTAGAACTCGCAGTGGACCGTCGCGCATGGACTGAAGCTTTCTTT. The variable domain in full, completed from reference TRBV11-3 and TRBJ1-1, reads EAGVVQSPRYKIIEKKQPVAFWCNPISGHNTLYWYLQNLGQGPELLIRYENEEAVDDSQLPKDRFSAERLKGVDSTLKIQPAELGDSAVYLCASSLELAVDRRAWTEAFFGQGTRLTVV.

Ten or more counts support this clonotype. This chain uses TRBV12-3 or TRBV12-4 with TRBJ1-3; the D is unclear. Trimming took off 7 bases at V and 8 bases at J, with 18 bases between the two ends. The CDR3 is 14 amino acids. CDR3 sequence (DNA): TGTGCCAGCATCCTAGCCGGTTTTGGGGACACCATATATTTT. Encoded protein: CASILAGFGDTIYF.

This clonotype was detected many times. The chain couples TRBV7-9 to TRBJ2-7, with D uncertain. The V and J ends lost 3 bases and 5 bases respectively, with 11 bases between them. The CDR3 length is 13 residues. The germline gives CDR1 SEHNR, CDR2 FQNEAQ (reference sequence). This CDR3 is CASSLGISNEQYV. The CDR3 DNA sequence: TGTGCCAGCAGCTTGGGGATCTCTAACGAGCAGTACGTC.

The chain joins TRBV20-1 to TRBJ2-5, with D maybe TRBD2 (6 bases). The germline V gene has CDR1 DFQATT and CDR2 SNEGSKA (reference sequence). The length of the CDR3 is 13 residues. The V end was cut by 6 bases, the J end by 4 bases, with 15 bases between. CDR3 DNA: TGCAGTGCCCCGGTCGGGAGTGGAGAGACCCAGTACTTC. Residues: CSAPVGSGETQYF.

This clonotype was counted only a few times. The gene calls are TRBV20-1 and TRBJ2-1; TRBD2 aligns across 14 bases. Per the germline V gene, CDR1 is DFQATT and CDR2 is SNEGSKA (reference sequence). The CDR3 spans 16 residues. V lost 3 bases and J lost 8; bases outside the gene matches: 9. CDR3 DNA sequence: TGCAGTGCTAGTATCGGGACTAGCGGGAGATTTTATGAGCAGTTCTTC. Protein: CSASIGTSGRFYEQFF.

This clonotype appeared many times. The rearrangement uses TRBV4-2 and TRBJ2-3; 9 bases line up with TRBD2. The trim removed 0 bases at V and 1 base at J, leaving 5 bases unmatched. Looked up from germline, CDR1 is LGHNA and CDR2 is YNFKEQ. This CDR3 is built from 17 residues. The CDR3: CASSQDSAGGGTDTQYF. The CDR3 nucleotides read TGTGCCAGCAGCCAAGATTCAGCGGGAGGTGGCACAGATACGCAGTATTTT.

This clonotype has a count of ten or more. The chain carries TRBV18 and TRBJ1-1; TRBD1 is a possible D gene (5 bases). Trimming removed 0 bases from V and 1 base from J, with 9 bases in between. Germline V gene sequence: CDR1 KGHSH, CDR2 LQKENI. The CDR3 extends over 15 amino acids. This CDR3 reads CASSPPGRQNTEAFF. CDR3 in DNA: TGTGCCAGCTCACCACCGGGACGTCAGAACACTGAAGCTTTCTTT. Complete variable domain (other parts from reference TRBV18 and TRBJ1-1): NAGVMQNPRHLVRRRGQEARLRCSPMKGHSHVYWYRQLPEEGLKFMVYLQKENIIDESGMPKERFSAEFPKEGPSILRIQQVVRGDSAAYFCASSPPGRQNTEAFFGQGTRLTVV.

This clonotype came up many times. V usage is TRBV7-9 and J usage is TRBJ1-4; 12 bases map to TRBD1. The length of the CDR3 is 18 residues. From germline, CDR1 is SEHNR and CDR2 FQNEAQ (reference sequence). V shed 5 bases and J 8 bases; nucleotides not matched to a gene: 15. CDR3: CASSRRRDRGPGGEKLFF. The CDR3 DNA is TGTGCCAGCAGCCGCCGACGGGACAGGGGGCCAGGTGGAGAAAAACTGTTTTTT.